This section outlines one TCR beta chain sequence together with its context. Antigen: not known. RNA was extracted from bulk tissue without any cell sorting. This sample is part of a study of tumor and adjacent non-tumor tissue in lung cancer. On the study more broadly: There were 12 adenocarcinoma, a couple of squamous cell carcinoma and 1 small cell lung cancer cases. Some 4.2 million productive TCRbeta reads were obtained per sample on average. General study points: Tumor tissue had significantly higher TCR diversity than normal lung.

The library came from three nested PCR rounds adapted from ARM-PCR protocols. TCRdb analysed the multiplex PCR reads with MiXCR anew, one entry per CDR3 protein. The repertoire has about 75,000 distinct CDR3 sequences, roughly 80% of them found once; the top ten carry about an eighth. Between the trimmed V and J ends, which lost 4 bases and 11 bases, there was a span of 23 bases. The CDR3 is 15 residues long. Per the germline V gene, CDR1 is LGHNA and CDR2 is YNFKEQ. The chain joins TRBV4-2 to TRBJ1-1; no reliable D call. Sequenced input: lung tumor tissue. The sequence derives from a woman aged 45-59 years with non-small cell lung cancer. The DNA of the CDR3 is TGTGCCAGCAGCCCGAGCCCCGACATGGACGGAGAGGCTTTCTTT. Translated: CASSPSPDMDGEAFF.